These T cell receptor beta chains were read from a single sample in a study of vaccination effects on CD4 cells after COVID-19. The method was immunoSEQ multiplex PCR; TCRdb's version includes in-frame clones alone and lacks a portion of them. The sample contains roughly 70,000 clones, under 80% of which appear only once. Their cognate antigens are unknown. The sample was CD4+ T cells from PBMCs cultured with HCoV-OC43 spike peptides, taken after COVID-19 vaccination. These receptors came from a human donor who received a COVID-19 vaccine. Each CDR3 is given with its conserved first and last residue. The order of the fields is V gene, J gene, clone size, CDR3 protein. A clone size is listed for some rows: how often the clone was seen (once, few, many), or a class if it is expanded.

>TRBV3-1/TRBV3-2|TRBJ1-5|-
CASSPDRVRNQPQHF
>TRBV15|TRBJ2-1|-
CATSRESRGYNEQFF
>TRBV10-1|TRBJ1-2|-
CASSPIHVNYGYTF
>TRBV5-1|TRBJ1-1|-
CASRLLGVDTEAFF
>TRBV5-4|TRBJ2-1|-
CASSGAPAGGPDEQFF
>TRBV5-4|TRBJ1-2|-
CASSLGQGDYGYTF
>TRBV6-5|TRBJ2-2|-
CASSTGWQELFF
>TRBV9|TRBJ2-1|-
CASSDLTGTSEQFF
>TRBV4-1|TRBJ1-2|once
CASSQEGQGDGYTF
>TRBV7-3|TRBJ1-1|-
CASSLYGGRNTEAFF
>TRBV4-3|TRBJ2-5|-
CASSQVRTPQETQYF
>TRBV6-5|TRBJ2-3|-
CASSYSGGTSTDTQYF
>TRBV7-2|TRBJ2-6|-
CASSLGRPSSGANVLTF
>TRBV6-5|TRBJ1-1|-
CASRPGGNTEAFF
>TRBV18|TRBJ1-4|-
CASSLGQQEKLFF
>TRBV4-1|TRBJ1-6|-
CASSQVAFPRTPLHF
>TRBV6-2/TRBV6-3|TRBJ1-6|-
CASSWLKTGDNSPLHF
>TRBV9|TRBJ1-6|-
CASSVAPDGSGNSPLHF
>TRBV5-1|TRBJ2-2|-
CASSLDDLAGGRGTGELFF
>TRBV28|TRBJ1-2|-
CASSSSGYTF
>TRBV6-5|TRBJ1-4|-
CASRKAGVNEKLFF
>TRBV7-2|TRBJ2-2|-
CASSLGPTGELFF
>TRBV7-9|TRBJ2-3|-
CASSLGAGGITDTQYF
>TRBV19|TRBJ1-5|few
CASSTDPGVNQPQHF